The 14 T cell receptor beta chains below all came from one sample that was sequenced in a study of T-cell reconstitution after alpha-beta-depleted transplantation in children. Preparation of the TCRbeta library involved a method that used unique molecular identifiers. Each CDR3 protein is one row after TCRdb ran MiXCR on the PCR reads. The sample has 900,000 or so distinct CDR3 sequences, 15% to 20% seen once. The source material was PBMCs, mostly from graft donor cells, sampled 360 days after TCRalphabeta/CD19-depleted stem cell transplant. These receptors were obtained from a male patient between 5 and 17 years old who had a stem cell transplant for acute lymphoblastic leukemia, so the T cells may come from the graft donor.

J is TRBJ1-1 and V is TRBV29-1, with a tentative D call TRBD1 (5 bases). The CDR3 length is 13 residues. Germline V gene lookup returns CDR1 SQVTM and CDR2 ANQGSEA. CDR3 nucleotides: TGCAGGGCCCTGGGGGGTCTGAACACTGAAGCTTTCTTT. Translating gives CRALGGLNTEAFF.

In its sample, this clonotype was seen many times. V gene TRBV21-1 combines with J gene TRBJ2-2; the listed D gene, TRBD1, was not tested against the DNA. TRBV21-1 is recorded as a pseudogene. This CDR3 has 15 residues. CDR3 protein: CASSDRDREPGELFF. The CDR3 DNA reads as TGTGCCAGCAGCGACCGGGACAGGGAGCCCGGGGAGCTGTTTTTT.

This clonotype turned up a few times. The chain recombines TRBV11-2 with TRBJ2-1, with D unresolved. Trimming stripped 0 bases from V and 4 bases from J, with 7 bases between. Germline V gives CDR1 SGHAT, CDR2 FQNNGV. This CDR3 contains 14 residues. In DNA, the CDR3 is TGTGCCAGCAGCTTAGACGTGGGTTACAATGAGCAGTTCTTC. Its protein product is CASSLDVGYNEQFF. Together with reference TRBV11-2 and TRBJ2-1, the CDR3 gives the full variable domain: EAGVAQSPRYKIIEKRQSVAFWCNPISGHATLYWYQQILGQGPKLLIQFQNNGVVDDSQLPKDRFSAERLKGVDSTLKIQPAKLEDSAVYLCASSLDVGYNEQFFGPGTRLTVL.

This clonotype turned up a few times. The gene calls are TRBV15 and TRBJ2-1, with TRBD2 matching 9 bases. Losses at the gene ends were 0 bases for V and 11 bases for J; bases not matched to a gene: 5. Germline V gives CDR1 LNHNV, CDR2 YYDKDF (reference sequence). CDR3 length: 14 amino acids. DNA of the CDR3: TGTGCCACCAGCAGAGATGTGGCGGGAGGGCAGCAGTTCTTC. The encoded protein is CATSRDVAGGQQFF.

A few counts support this clonotype. The chain combines TRBV6-1 with TRBJ2-3; 13 nucleotides line up with TRBD2. Losses at the gene ends were 4 bases for V and 4 bases for J; bases not matched to a gene: 8. The CDR3 totals 17 residues. Germline CDR1 reads MNHNS; CDR2 reads SASEGT. The CDR3 nucleotides read TGTGCCAGCAGTGTAACCTCACTAGCGGGAGGGCCAGATACGCAGTATTTT. It codes for CASSVTSLAGGPDTQYF.

This clonotype has a handful of counts. The rearrangement links TRBV12-3 or TRBV12-4 to TRBJ2-3; D is ambiguous. V shed 8 bases and J shed 7 bases, with 4 bases lying between them. CDR3 length: 9 residues. The CDR3 DNA reads as TGTGCCAGCGGAAATACGCAGTATTTT. Translated: CASGNTQYF.

The chain links TRBV7-9 to TRBJ1-1, with TRBD1 as a possible D gene (5 bases). CDR3 length: 15 amino acids. Looked up from germline, CDR1 is SEHNR and CDR2 is FQNEAQ (reference sequence). The V end was cut by 3 bases, the J end by 4 bases, with 15 bases between. The CDR3 DNA is TGTGCCAGCAGCTTCGAAGACGGTAGGGGCACTGAAGCTTTCTTT. Translating gives CASSFEDGRGTEAFF. Full variable domain (remainder filled in from reference TRBV7-9 and TRBJ1-1): DTGVSQNPRHKITKRGQNVTFRCDPISEHNRLYWYRQTLGQGPEFLTYFQNEAQLEKSRLLSDRFSAERPKGSFSTLEIQRTEQGDSAMYLCASSFEDGRGTEAFFGQGTRLTVV.

This chain joins TRBV12-5 and TRBJ2-3; D is possibly TRBD2 (5 bases). The germline CDR1 and CDR2 sequences are LGHNT and FRNRAP. This CDR3 has 14 residues. V lost 2 bases and J 8 bases, leaving 14 bases between the germline ends. The CDR3, as DNA: TGTGCTAGTGGTTTGTCGGGATTCGGTGGTACGCAGTATTTT. It specifies CASGLSGFGGTQYF.

This clonotype has a handful of counts. The chain joins TRBV5-1 to TRBJ2-7; 8 nucleotides match TRBD1. Germline assignment: CDR1 SGHRS and CDR2 YFSETQ. The CDR3 consists of 14 residues. V shed 4 bases and J 5 bases; nucleotides not matched to a gene: 8. This CDR3 is CASSGGQGLHEQYF. The CDR3 DNA is TGCGCCAGCAGCGGTGGACAGGGTCTCCACGAGCAGTACTTC.

The chain joins TRBV25-1 to TRBJ1-1; TRBD1 aligns across 8 bases. Looked up from germline, CDR1 is MGHDK and CDR2 is SYGVNS. J lost 11 bases, V lost 6 bases, and 14 bases had no gene match. The CDR3 totals 14 residues. The CDR3 DNA is TGTGCCAGCAGGCGGACAGGGCTACGAAATGGTGCTTTCTTT. This encodes CASRRTGLRNGAFF. Looking up the rest from reference TRBV25-1 and TRBJ1-1 gives the full variable domain: EADIYQTPRYLVIGTGKKITLECSQTMGHDKMYWYQQDPGMELHLIHYSYGVNSTEKGDLSSESTVSRIRTEHFPLTLESARPSHTSQYLCASRRTGLRNGAFFGQGTRLTVV.

The chain employs TRBV20-1 and TRBJ1-3; D may be TRBD1 (5 bases). Germline V CDR1 and CDR2: DFQATT, SNEGSKA (reference sequence). The CDR3 is made up of 14 amino acids. Trimming shortened V by 3 bases and J by 4 bases, and 13 bases separated the two germline ends. The DNA of the CDR3 is TGCAGTGCTAGGGACGGGGCAGCAGGAAACACCATATATTTT. This codes for CSARDGAAGNTIYF.

The table lists this clonotype with a few counts. The chain has TRBV5-1 and TRBJ2-2; maybe TRBD1 (6 bases). The germline V and J ends were trimmed by 4 bases and 4 bases, with 11 bases remaining between them. The CDR3 runs to 14 residues. Germline V CDR1 and CDR2: SGHRS, YFSETQ. The DNA for the CDR3 is TGCGCCAGCAGCCCTCAACAGGGCACCGGGGAGCTGTTTTTT. It codes for CASSPQQGTGELFF.

Only a few counts were recorded for this clonotype. The chain uses TRBV27 and TRBJ1-1; TRBD1 aligns across 8 bases. The germline CDR1 and CDR2 sequences are MNHEY and SMNVEV (reference sequence). J lost 1 base, V lost 3 bases, and 10 bases had no gene match. The CDR3 covers 17 residues. The CDR3 is CASSFDRGAGSNTEAFF. The CDR3 DNA sequence: TGTGCCAGCAGTTTCGACAGGGGCGCGGGGTCGAACACTGAAGCTTTCTTT.

This rearrangement joins TRBV12-3 or TRBV12-4 to TRBJ2-7; no firm D call. This CDR3 contains 18 residues. Trimming removed 8 bases at V and 3 bases at J, with 29 bases between. CDR3 amino acids: CASHPPEYFLYWVYEQYF. In DNA, the CDR3 is TGTGCCAGCCACCCCCCCGAATACTTTCTCTATTGGGTCTACGAGCAGTACTTC.